This TCR beta chain was found in a study of blood T cell repertoires in COVID-19. Study background: Sites in the United States, Italy and Spain provided acute and convalescent COVID-19 samples.

V gave up 4 bases and J gave up 0 bases; unmatched junction bases: 5. The CDR3 runs to 16 residues. In germline, CDR1 is SGHRS, CDR2 YFSETQ. As handled by the study authors: Quantification of nucleated cells was approximated via reference gene primer amplification. The data were produced by immunoSEQ multiplex PCR, yet TCRdb's version contains in-frame clones alone and is incomplete. Clone size and the V and J calls come from that table; the DNA yielded D and trimming. The data hold around 120,000 clones, with about 79% observed a single time. The chain couples TRBV5-1 to TRBJ2-2; 8 positions agree with TRBD1. The source of this sequence is a man between 70 and 80 years old with acute or convalescent COVID-19. The sequencing input was peripheral blood. CDR3 residues: CASSTRTGTNTGELFF. The CDR3, as DNA: TGCGCCAGCAGCACCCGGACAGGGACGAACACCGGGGAGCTGTTTTTT.